This TCR beta chain comes out of a study of shared clonotypes between healthy human individuals. The method was immunoSEQ multiplex PCR; TCRdb's version includes in-frame clones alone and lacks a portion of them. The table shows 450,000 to 700,000 clones, with about 95% occurring only once. The CDR3 sequence is 16 residues long. Germline V gives CDR1 SGHRS, CDR2 YFSETQ. Trimming shortened V by 0 bases and J by 7 bases, and 18 bases separated the two germline ends. Cells designated naive CD8 were CD45RO-negative and were positively selected for CCR7, with terminally differentiated effector memory CD45RA+ cells excluded.

This sequence joins TRBV5-1 and TRBJ2-3; no clear D. The receptor was derived from a woman aged 30 to 39 in good health. Material: naive CD8+ T cells sorted from blood. The CDR3 protein is CASSLDRRWSVNTQYF. The CDR3 DNA reads TGCGCCAGCAGCTTGGACAGACGGTGGTCAGTTAATACGCAGTATTTT.